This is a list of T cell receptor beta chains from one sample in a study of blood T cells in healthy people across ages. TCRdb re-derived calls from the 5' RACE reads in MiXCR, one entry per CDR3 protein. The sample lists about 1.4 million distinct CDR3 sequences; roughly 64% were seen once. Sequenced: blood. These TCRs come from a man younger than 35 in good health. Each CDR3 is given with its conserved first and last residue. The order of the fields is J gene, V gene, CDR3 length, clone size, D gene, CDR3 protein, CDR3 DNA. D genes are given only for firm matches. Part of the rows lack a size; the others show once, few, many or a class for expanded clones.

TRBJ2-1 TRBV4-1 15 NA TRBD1 CASNSPGTVNNEQFF TGCGCCAGCAACTCCCCCGGGACAGTTAACAATGAGCAGTTCTTC
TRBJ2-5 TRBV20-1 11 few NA CSIPYQETQYF TGCAGTATCCCGTACCAAGAGACCCAGTACTTC
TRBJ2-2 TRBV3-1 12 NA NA CASNGWTGELFF TGTGCCAGCAATGGATGGACCGGGGAGCTGTTTTTT
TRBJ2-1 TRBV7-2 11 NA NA CASSHIREQFF TGTGCCAGCAGCCATATACGTGAGCAGTTCTTC
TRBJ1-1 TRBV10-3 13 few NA CAISEAANTEAFF TGTGCCATCAGTGAGGCAGCGAACACTGAAGCTTTCTTT
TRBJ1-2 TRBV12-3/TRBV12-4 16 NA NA CASSHLTTTNVYGYTF TGTGCCAGCAGTCACCTCACAACCACAAATGTCTATGGCTACACCTTC
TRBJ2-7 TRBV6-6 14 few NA CASSFQGVSYEQYF TGTGCCAGCAGTTTTCAGGGTGTGTCCTACGAGCAGTACTTC
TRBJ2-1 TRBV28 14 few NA CASSFRLSYNEQFF TGTGCCAGCAGTTTTCGCCTCTCCTACAATGAGCAGTTCTTC
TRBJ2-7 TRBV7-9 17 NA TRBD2 CASSEGQISGSTDEQYF TGTGCCAGCAGCGAGGGTCAAATTAGCGGGAGCACGGACGAGCAGTACTTC
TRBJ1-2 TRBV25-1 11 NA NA CASKWGDGYTF TGTGCCAGCAAGTGGGGGGATGGCTACACCTTC
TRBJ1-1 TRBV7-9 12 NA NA CASTSGVTEAFF TGTGCCAGCACCTCGGGGGTCACTGAAGCTTTCTTT
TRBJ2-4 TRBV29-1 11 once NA CSVESRKLQYF TGCAGCGTTGAAAGCAGAAAATTACAGTACTTC
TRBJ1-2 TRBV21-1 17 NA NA CASSRSRAGLTNYGYTF TGTGCCAGCAGCAGATCCCGGGCGGGCCTAACTAACTATGGCTACACCTTC
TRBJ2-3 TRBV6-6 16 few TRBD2 CASSYRASGGTDTQYF TGTGCCAGCAGTTACCGGGCTAGCGGGGGGACAGATACGCAGTATTTT
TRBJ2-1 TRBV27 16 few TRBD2 CATYEGTSGRSDEQFF TGTGCCACCTACGAGGGGACTAGCGGGAGGAGCGATGAGCAGTTCTTC
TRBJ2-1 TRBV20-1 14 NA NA CSARLSSGAIEQFF TGCAGTGCTAGGCTTTCGTCCGGGGCTATTGAGCAGTTCTTC
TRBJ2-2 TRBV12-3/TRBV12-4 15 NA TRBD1 CASRATGGITGELFF TGTGCCAGCAGGGCAACAGGGGGCATCACCGGGGAGCTGTTTTTT
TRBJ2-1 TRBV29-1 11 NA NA CSVEGGDEQFF TGCAGCGTTGAGGGGGGAGATGAGCAGTTCTTC
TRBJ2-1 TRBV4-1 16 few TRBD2 CASSQVAGGVNNEQFF TGCGCCAGCAGCCAGGTGGCGGGAGGGGTCAACAATGAGCAGTTCTTC
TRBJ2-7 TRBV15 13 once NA CATRKQASYEQYF TGTGCCACACGCAAACAGGCGTCCTACGAGCAGTACTTC
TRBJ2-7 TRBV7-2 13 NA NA CASSLEDGYEQYF TGTGCTAGCAGCTTAGAGGATGGGTACGAGCAGTACTTC
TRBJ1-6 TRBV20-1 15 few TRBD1 CSARDPKGAVSPLHF TGCAGTGCTAGAGATCCGAAGGGGGCAGTTTCACCCCTCCACTTT
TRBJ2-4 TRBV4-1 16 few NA CASSQDPAAAKNIQYF TGCGCCAGCAGCCAAGATCCGGCGGCCGCCAAAAACATTCAGTACTTC
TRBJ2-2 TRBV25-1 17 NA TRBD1 CASSEIGQGGNTGELFF TGTGCCAGCAGTGAGATAGGACAGGGGGGCAACACCGGGGAGCTGTTTTTT
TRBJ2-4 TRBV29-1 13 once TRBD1 CSVVRDREYIQYF TGCAGCGTTGTGAGGGACAGGGAATACATTCAGTACTTC
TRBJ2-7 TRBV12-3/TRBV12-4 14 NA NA CASSFGQATYEQYF TGTGCCAGCAGTTTCGGACAAGCAACCTACGAGCAGTACTTC
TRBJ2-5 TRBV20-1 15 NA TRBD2 CSATAGELGAETQYF TGCAGTGCTACAGCGGGAGAATTAGGTGCGGAGACCCAGTACTTC
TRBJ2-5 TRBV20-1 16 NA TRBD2 CSAKDPGLAGPGTQYF TGCAGTGCTAAGGATCCGGGACTAGCGGGCCCAGGGACCCAGTACTTC
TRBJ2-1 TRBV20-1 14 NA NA CSAALSPPYNEQFF TGCAGTGCTGCCCTCTCCCCGCCCTACAATGAGCAGTTCTTC
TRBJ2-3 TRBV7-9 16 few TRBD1 CASRFASGQGIDTQYF TGTGCCAGCAGATTCGCCTCGGGACAGGGTATAGATACGCAGTATTTT
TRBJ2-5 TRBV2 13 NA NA CASTERGRETQYF TGTGCCAGCACCGAGAGGGGCAGGGAGACCCAGTACTTC
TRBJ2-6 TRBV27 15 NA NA CASRPHRAGANVLTF TGTGCCAGCAGACCACACAGGGCTGGGGCCAACGTCCTGACTTTC
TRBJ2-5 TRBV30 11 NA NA CAWSVAETQYF TGTGCCTGGAGTGTAGCGGAGACCCAGTACTTC
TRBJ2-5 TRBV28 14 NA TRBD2 CASSPQRGPGAQYF TGTGCCAGCAGTCCCCAGCGGGGCCCAGGCGCCCAGTACTTC
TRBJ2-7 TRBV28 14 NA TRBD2 CASGPLAGTYEQYF TGTGCCAGCGGCCCACTAGCGGGGACCTACGAGCAGTACTTC
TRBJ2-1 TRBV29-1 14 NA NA CSVAGKDSYNEQFF TGCAGCGTTGCCGGGAAAGACTCCTACAATGAGCAGTTCTTC
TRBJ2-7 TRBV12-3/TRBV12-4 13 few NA CASIGDLTYEQYF TGTGCCAGCATCGGAGACTTAACCTACGAGCAGTACTTC
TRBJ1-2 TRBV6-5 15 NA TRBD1 CASSTYRGTNYGYTF TGTGCCAGCAGTACATACAGGGGTACTAACTATGGCTACACCTTC
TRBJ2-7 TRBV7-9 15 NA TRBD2 CASSPTWGGSYEQYF TGTGCCAGCAGCCCCACCTGGGGGGGCTCCTACGAGCAGTACTTC
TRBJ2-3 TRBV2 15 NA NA CASSVIRGSTDTQYF TGTGCCAGCAGTGTGATACGGGGCAGCACAGATACGCAGTATTTT
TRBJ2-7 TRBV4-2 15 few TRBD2 CASSQEGTSGYEQYF TGTGCCAGCAGCCAAGAAGGGACTAGCGGCTACGAGCAGTACTTC
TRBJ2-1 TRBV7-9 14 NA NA CASSLGDADNEQFF TGTGCCAGCAGCTTAGGGGACGCGGACAATGAGCAGTTCTTC
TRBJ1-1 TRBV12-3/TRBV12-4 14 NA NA CASRSERASTEAFF TGTGCCAGCAGGTCCGAGAGGGCAAGCACTGAAGCTTTCTTT
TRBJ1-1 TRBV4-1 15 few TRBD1 CASSQTGGGNTEAFF TGCGCCAGCAGCCAAACAGGGGGCGGGAACACTGAAGCTTTCTTT
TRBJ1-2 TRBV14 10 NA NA CASQGVGYTF TGTGCCAGCCAGGGCGTTGGCTACACCTTC
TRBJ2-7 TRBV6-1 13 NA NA CASSGAPAYEQYF TGTGCCAGCAGTGGGGCTCCCGCCTACGAGCAGTACTTC
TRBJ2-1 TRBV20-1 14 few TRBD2 CSARWGGNYNEQFF TGCAGTGCTAGATGGGGGGGAAACTACAATGAGCAGTTCTTC
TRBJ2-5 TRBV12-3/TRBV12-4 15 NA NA CASRPQATESSTQYF TGTGCCAGCAGACCCCAAGCGACAGAGAGCTCGACCCAGTACTTC
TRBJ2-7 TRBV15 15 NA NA CATSRTSDSSYEQYF TGTGCCACCAGCAGAACCTCGGACAGCTCCTACGAGCAGTACTTC
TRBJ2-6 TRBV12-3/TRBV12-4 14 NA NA CASSVQVRANVLTF TGTGCCAGCAGTGTGCAGGTGAGGGCCAACGTCCTGACTTTC
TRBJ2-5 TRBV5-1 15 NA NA CASSLGELFLETQYF TGCGCCAGCAGCTTGGGCGAACTGTTCCTGGAGACCCAGTACTTC
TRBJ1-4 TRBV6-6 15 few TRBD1 CASSQDRDLNEKLFF TGTGCCAGCAGTCAAGACAGGGATCTGAATGAAAAACTGTTTTTT
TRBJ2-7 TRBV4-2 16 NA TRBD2 CASSLQLAGGHYEQYF TGTGCCAGCAGCCTTCAACTAGCGGGGGGCCACTACGAGCAGTACTTC